This entry features one TCR beta chain sequence. These data come from a study of blood T cells in healthy people across ages. Next came a second PCR, run for about 6 to 12 cycles, which used a sample-barcoded 5' primer along with a J-beta primer mix. One entry per CDR3 protein results from TCRdb running MiXCR on the 5' RACE reads. The sample comprises about 1,500,000 distinct CDR3 sequences, 28% of which are singletons, and about 8% rests with the top ten. CDR3 size: 15 residues. Trimming left V 0 bases short and J 8 bases short, with 14 bases between. Germline V gene lookup returns CDR1 SGDLS and CDR2 YYNGEE.

This sequence was found in a woman in her 30s in good health. The sequenced sample consisted of blood. The chain combines TRBV9 with TRBJ1-4, with D possibly being TRBD1 (5 bases). The CDR3 coding sequence is TGTGCCAGCAGCGTAGATAGGGGAGGAGGCGAAAAACTGTTTTTT. Translated: CASSVDRGGGEKLFF.